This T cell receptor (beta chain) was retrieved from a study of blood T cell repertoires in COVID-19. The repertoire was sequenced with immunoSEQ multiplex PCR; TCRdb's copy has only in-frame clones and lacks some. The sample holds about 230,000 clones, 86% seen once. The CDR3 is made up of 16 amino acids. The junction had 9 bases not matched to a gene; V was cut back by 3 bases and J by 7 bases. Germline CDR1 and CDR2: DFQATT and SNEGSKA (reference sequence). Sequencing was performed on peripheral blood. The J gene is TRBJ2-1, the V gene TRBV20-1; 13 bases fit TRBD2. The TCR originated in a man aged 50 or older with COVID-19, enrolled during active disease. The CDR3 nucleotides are TGCAGTGCTAGTACCCCGGGACTAGCGGGAAATAATGAGCAGTTCTTC. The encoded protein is CSASTPGLAGNNEQFF.